The clone carrying this TCR beta chain has only a few counts. The antigen is not known. This sample is drawn from a study of T cell repertoires in cytomegalovirus infection. General study results and limits: Dominant in the ex vivo response were TCR beta clonotypes restricted by HLA-C and specific for CMV. People with CMV and the relevant HLA were identified by cumulative public TCR beta family frequency.

This CDR3 region has 14 residues. Trimming shortened V by 6 bases and J by 8 bases, and 19 bases separated the two germline ends. Germline CDR1 ENHRY, CDR2 SYGVKD. Each CDR3 protein is one row after TCRdb ran MiXCR on the reads. The data contain about 530,000 distinct CDR3 sequences, about 25% of them seen just once; the ten biggest clones take up roughly 13%. The gene calls are TRBV10-3 and TRBJ1-2; the D is unclear. The clonotype comes from a human donor in good health (CMV status not recorded). Some clones in this sample may be carry-over from other donors' samples. Sequencing was carried out using PBMCs. The CDR3 region is CAISLLREGDGYTF. CDR3 bases: TGTGCCATCAGCCTCCTCCGGGAGGGTGACGGCTACACCTTC.